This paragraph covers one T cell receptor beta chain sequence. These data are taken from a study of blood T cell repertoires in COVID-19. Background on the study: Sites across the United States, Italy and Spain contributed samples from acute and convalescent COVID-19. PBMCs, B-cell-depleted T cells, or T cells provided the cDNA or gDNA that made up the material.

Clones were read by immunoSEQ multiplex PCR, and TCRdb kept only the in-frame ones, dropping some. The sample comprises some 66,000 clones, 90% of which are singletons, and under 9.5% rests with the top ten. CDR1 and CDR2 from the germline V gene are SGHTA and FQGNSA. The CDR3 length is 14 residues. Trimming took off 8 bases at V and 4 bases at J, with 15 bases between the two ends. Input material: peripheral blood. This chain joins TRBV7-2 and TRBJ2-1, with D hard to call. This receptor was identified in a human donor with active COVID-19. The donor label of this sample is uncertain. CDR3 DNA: TGTGCCAGCGACACCCCTTCGCCGTACAATGAGCAGTTCTTC. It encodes CASDTPSPYNEQFF.